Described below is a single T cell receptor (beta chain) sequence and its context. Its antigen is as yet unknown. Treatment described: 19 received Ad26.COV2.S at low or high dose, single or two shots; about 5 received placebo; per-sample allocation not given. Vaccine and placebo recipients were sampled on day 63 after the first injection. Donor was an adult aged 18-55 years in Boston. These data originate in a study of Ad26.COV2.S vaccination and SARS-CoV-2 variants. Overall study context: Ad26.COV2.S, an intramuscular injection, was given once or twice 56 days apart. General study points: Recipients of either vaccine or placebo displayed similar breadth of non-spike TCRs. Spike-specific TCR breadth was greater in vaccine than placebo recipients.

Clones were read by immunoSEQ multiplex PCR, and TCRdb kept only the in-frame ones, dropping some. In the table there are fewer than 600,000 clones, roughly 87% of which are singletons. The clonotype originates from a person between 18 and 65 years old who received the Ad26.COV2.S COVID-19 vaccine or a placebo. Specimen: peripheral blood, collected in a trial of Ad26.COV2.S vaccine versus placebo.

CDR3 in DNA: TGCGCCAGCAGCTTGGTGACAGGTGGATCCGCAACTAATGAAAAACTGTTTTTT. Translation gives CASSLVTGGSATNEKLFF. The rearrangement links TRBV5-1 to TRBJ1-4; D is perhaps TRBD1 (6 bases). The germline gives CDR1 SGHRS, CDR2 YFSETQ. The CDR3 spans 18 residues. V was cut by 0 bases and J by 0 bases, with 15 bases left in between.